These 5 T cell receptor beta chains originate from one sample sequenced in a study of shared clonotypes between healthy human individuals (dated by TCRdb to about 2020). For the CD8 naive samples, CD45RO-negative cells were positively selected for CCR7, yielding a CD45RA+CCR7+ population from which TemRA cells were excluded. Library prep was done by the immunoSEQ multiplex PCR assay. The immuneACCESS repertoire file appears here via TCRdb, limited to in-frame rearrangements. These files lack a portion of the clones; in checked studies, under half of the deficit traces to unresolved V genes, and the cause of the others is not known. The sample records roughly 2.1 million clones, roughly 91% of which are singletons. The ten largest clones capture under 2% of the sample. The specimen was naive CD8+ T cells from PBMCs. The meaning of the sample's cell subset or site label: CD45RA+CCR7+. The receptor set was obtained from a man aged 18-30 years in good health. Some clones in this sample may be carry-over from other donors' samples.

This chain joins TRBV4-2 and TRBJ2-5; TRBD1 matches 8 bases. V gave up 4 bases and J gave up 5 bases; unmatched junction bases: 9. Germline V gene lookup returns CDR1 LGHNA and CDR2 YNFKEQ. The CDR3 consists of 15 residues. CDR3: CASSLLGDRQETQYF. Here the CDR3 DNA reads TGTGCCAGCAGCCTCCTCGGGGACAGGCAGGAGACCCAGTACTTC.

The V and J genes are TRBV6-5 and TRBJ2-7; a weak D match, TRBD2 (6 bases). Germline assignment: CDR1 MNHEY and CDR2 SVGAGI. This CDR3 spans 14 amino acids. Trimming took 5 bases from V and 5 from J, leaving 16 bases between them. CDR3 region: CASSDGGRSNEQYF. CDR3 bases: TGTGCCAGCAGTGACGGGGGACGTTCTAACGAGCAGTACTTC.

This rearrangement joins TRBV10-3 to TRBJ2-7, with 9 bases that match TRBD2. The CDR3 spans 14 residues. The germline V gene has CDR1 ENHRY and CDR2 SYGVKD. V lost 4 bases to trimming and J lost 4 bases; unmatched junction nucleotides: 5. Here the CDR3 DNA reads TGTGCCATCAGTGTTGAGCTAGCGGGATACGAGCAGTACTTC. Protein: CAISVELAGYEQYF.

The chain employs TRBV2 and TRBJ2-1; perhaps D is TRBD1 or TRBD2 (5 bases each). V lost 3 bases and J lost 6, with 18 bases in between. The CDR3 contains 16 residues. Germline lookup yields CDR1 SNHLY and CDR2 FYNNEI. The CDR3 is CASSDARDRDFNEQFF. DNA of the CDR3: TGTGCCAGCAGTGACGCCCGGGACCGCGATTTCAATGAGCAGTTCTTC.

The rearrangement uses TRBV29-1 and TRBJ2-1; D ambiguous. This CDR3 has 13 residues. Trimming removed 7 bases at V and 8 bases at J, with 18 bases between. Germline CDR1 is SQVTM and CDR2 is ANQGSEA. CDR3 amino acids: CSASGGYVDEQFF. The DNA of the CDR3 is TGCAGCGCCTCGGGTGGTTATGTGGATGAGCAGTTCTTC.